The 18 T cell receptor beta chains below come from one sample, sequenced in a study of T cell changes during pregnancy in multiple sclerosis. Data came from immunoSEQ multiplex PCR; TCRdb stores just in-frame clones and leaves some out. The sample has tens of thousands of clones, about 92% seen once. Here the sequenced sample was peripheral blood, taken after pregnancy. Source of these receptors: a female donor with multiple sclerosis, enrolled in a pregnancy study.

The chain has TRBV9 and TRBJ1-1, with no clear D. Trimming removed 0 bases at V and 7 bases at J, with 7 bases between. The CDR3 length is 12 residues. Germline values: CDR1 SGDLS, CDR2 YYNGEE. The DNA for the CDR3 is TGTGCCAGCAGCGTAGGGTGGAGTGAAGCTTTCTTT. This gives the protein CASSVGWSEAFF.

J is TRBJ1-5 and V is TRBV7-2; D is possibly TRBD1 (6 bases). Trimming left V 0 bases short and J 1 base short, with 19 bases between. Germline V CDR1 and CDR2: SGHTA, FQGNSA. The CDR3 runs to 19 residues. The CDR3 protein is CASSLARTDLGPSNQPQHF. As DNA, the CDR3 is TGTGCCAGCAGCTTAGCTAGGACAGATTTAGGGCCAAGCAATCAGCCCCAGCATTTT.

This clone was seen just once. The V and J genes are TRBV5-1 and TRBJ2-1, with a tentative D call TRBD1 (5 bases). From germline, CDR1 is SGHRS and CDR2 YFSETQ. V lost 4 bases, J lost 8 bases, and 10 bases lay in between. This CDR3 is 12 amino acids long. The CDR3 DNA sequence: TGCGCCAGCAGCCAGGGAACACATGAGCAGTTCTTC. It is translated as CASSQGTHEQFF. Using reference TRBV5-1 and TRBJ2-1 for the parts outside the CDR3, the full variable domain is KAGVTQTPRYLIKTRGQQVTLSCSPISGHRSVSWYQQTPGQGLQFLFEYFSETQRNKGNFPGRFSGRQFSNSRSEMNVSTLELGDSALYLCASSQGTHEQFFGPGTRLTVL.

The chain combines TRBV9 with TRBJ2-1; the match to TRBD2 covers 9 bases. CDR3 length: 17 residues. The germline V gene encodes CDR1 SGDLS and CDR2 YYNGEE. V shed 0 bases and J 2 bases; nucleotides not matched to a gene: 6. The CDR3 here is CASSVGPSGAPYNEQFF. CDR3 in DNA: TGTGCCAGCAGCGTAGGACCTAGCGGGGCGCCCTACAATGAGCAGTTCTTC.

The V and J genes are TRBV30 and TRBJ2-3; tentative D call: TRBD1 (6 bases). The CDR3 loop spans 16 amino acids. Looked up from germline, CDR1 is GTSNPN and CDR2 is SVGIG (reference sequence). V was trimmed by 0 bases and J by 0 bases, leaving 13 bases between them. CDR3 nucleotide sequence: TGTGCCTGGAGTGTAGGTGGGACACCCAGCACAGATACGCAGTATTTT. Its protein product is CAWSVGGTPSTDTQYF.

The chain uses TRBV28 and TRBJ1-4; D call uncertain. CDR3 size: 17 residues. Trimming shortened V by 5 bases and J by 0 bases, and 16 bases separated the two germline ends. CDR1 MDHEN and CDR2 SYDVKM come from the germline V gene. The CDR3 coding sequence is TGTGCCAGCAGTACAGCGGATCCCTTCGCAACTAATGAAAAACTGTTTTTT. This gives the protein CASSTADPFATNEKLFF.

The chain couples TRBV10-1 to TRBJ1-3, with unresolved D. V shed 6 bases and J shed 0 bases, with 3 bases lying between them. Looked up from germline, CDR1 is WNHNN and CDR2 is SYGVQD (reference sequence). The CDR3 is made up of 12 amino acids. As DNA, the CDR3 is TGCGCCAGCAGCAACTCTGGAAACACCATATATTTT. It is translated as CASSNSGNTIYF.

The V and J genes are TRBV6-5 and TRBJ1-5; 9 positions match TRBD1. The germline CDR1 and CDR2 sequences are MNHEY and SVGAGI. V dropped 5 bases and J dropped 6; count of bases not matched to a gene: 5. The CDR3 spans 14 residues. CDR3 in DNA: TGTGCCAGCAGTGGACAGGGGATGGGTCAGCCCCAGCATTTT. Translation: CASSGQGMGQPQHF.

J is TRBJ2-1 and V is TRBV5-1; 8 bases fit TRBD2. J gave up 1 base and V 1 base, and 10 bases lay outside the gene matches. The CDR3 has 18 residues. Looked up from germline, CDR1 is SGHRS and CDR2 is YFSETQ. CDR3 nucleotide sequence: TGCGCCAGCAGCTTGTCGGGGGGGCCCGATGATTCCTACAATGAGCAGTTCTTC. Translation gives CASSLSGGPDDSYNEQFF. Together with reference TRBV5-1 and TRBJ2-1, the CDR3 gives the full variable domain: KAGVTQTPRYLIKTRGQQVTLSCSPISGHRSVSWYQQTPGQGLQFLFEYFSETQRNKGNFPGRFSGRQFSNSRSEMNVSTLELGDSALYLCASSLSGGPDDSYNEQFFGPGTRLTVL.

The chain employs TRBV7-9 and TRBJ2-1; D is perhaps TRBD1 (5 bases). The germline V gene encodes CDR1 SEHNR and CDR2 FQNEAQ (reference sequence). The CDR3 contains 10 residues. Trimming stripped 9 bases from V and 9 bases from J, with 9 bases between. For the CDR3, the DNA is TGTGCCAGTCAGGGTTTTGAGCAGTTCTTC. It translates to CASQGFEQFF.

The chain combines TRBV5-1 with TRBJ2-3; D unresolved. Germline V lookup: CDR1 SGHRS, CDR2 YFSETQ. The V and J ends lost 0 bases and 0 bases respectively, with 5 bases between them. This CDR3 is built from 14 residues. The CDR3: CASSLDGSTDTQYF. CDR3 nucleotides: TGCGCCAGCAGCTTGGACGGGAGCACAGATACGCAGTATTTT.

Here the CDR3 DNA reads TGTGCCAGCAGAGCGGGACAGGGGGCGCGGGAGACCCAGTACTTC. Translation gives CASRAGQGARETQYF. The chain has TRBV2 and TRBJ2-5; 12 bases are shared with TRBD1. Germline V gene lookup returns CDR1 SNHLY and CDR2 FYNNEI. V was pared by 6 bases and J by 5 bases, with 7 bases of the junction left unmatched. This CDR3 has 15 residues.

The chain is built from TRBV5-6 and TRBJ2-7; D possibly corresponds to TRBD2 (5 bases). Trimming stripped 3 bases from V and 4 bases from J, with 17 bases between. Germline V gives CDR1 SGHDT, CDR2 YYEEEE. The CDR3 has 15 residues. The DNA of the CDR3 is TGTGCCAGCAGCTCTGGTGGAGGATCGGGTTACGAGCAGTACTTC. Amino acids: CASSSGGGSGYEQYF.

For the CDR3, the DNA is TGTGCCAGTAGTACCGGGTGGAACACTGAAGCTTTCTTT. This codes for CASSTGWNTEAFF. The chain couples TRBV19 to TRBJ1-1, with D hard to call. This CDR3 is 13 amino acids long. V lost 4 bases, J lost 1 base, and 7 bases lay in between. Per germline, CDR1 LNHDA and CDR2 SQIVND (reference sequence). Filled out from reference TRBV19 and TRBJ1-1, the complete variable domain reads DGGITQSPKYLFRKEGQNVTLSCEQNLNHDAMYWYRQDPGQGLRLIYYSQIVNDFQKGDIAEGYSVSREKKESFPLTVTSAQKNPTAFYLCASSTGWNTEAFFGQGTRLTVV.

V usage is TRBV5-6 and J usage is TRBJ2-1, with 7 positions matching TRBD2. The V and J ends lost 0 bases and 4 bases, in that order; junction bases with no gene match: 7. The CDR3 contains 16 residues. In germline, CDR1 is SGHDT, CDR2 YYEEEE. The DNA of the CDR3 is TGTGCCAGCAGCTTGGTTCCCTACGGGGGGTACAATGAGCAGTTCTTC. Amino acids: CASSLVPYGGYNEQFF.

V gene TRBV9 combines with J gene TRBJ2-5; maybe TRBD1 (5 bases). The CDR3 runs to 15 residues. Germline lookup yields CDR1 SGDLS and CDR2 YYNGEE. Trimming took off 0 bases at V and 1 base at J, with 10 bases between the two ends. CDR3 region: CASSVVWGSQETQYF. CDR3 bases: TGTGCCAGCAGCGTAGTTTGGGGCTCCCAAGAGACCCAGTACTTC.

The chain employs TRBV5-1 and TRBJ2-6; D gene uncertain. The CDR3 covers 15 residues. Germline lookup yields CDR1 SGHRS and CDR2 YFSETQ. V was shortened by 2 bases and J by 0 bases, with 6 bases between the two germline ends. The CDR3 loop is CASSFSSSGANVLTF. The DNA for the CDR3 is TGCGCCAGCAGCTTCTCCAGCTCTGGGGCCAACGTCCTGACTTTC.

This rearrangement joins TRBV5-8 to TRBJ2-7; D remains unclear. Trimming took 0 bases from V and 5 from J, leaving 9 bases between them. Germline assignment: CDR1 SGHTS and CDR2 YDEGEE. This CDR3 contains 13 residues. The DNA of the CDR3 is TGTGCCAGCAGCTTGGATCCAGGCAACGAGCAGTACTTC. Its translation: CASSLDPGNEQYF.